Listed below are T cell receptor beta chains from one sample, sequenced in a study of beta chain features in type 1 diabetes. TCRdb keeps only in-frame clones here, not all; method: immunoSEQ multiplex PCR. Of 400,000 to 550,000 clones in the sample, around 10% were seen once. Material: naive CD4+ T cells from blood. The receptors were gathered from a woman between 18 and 30 years old in good health. Each CDR3 is given with its conserved first and last residue. The D gene is left open where the match is weak. Clone size, where shown, is once, few, many, or a class for clones that have expanded.

j_call | d_call | clone_size | v_call | cdr3_aa | cdr3_nt
TRBJ1-1 | TRBD1 | few | TRBV6-1 | CATTTGLNTEAFF | TGTGCCACCACGACAGGGCTAAACACTGAAGCTTTCTTT
TRBJ2-5 | - | few | TRBV5-1 | CASSFGVQETQYF | TGCGCCAGCAGCTTTGGGGTACAAGAGACCCAGTACTTC
TRBJ2-3 | TRBD1 | - | TRBV2 | CASSSWDRVADTQYF | TGTGCCAGCAGTAGCTGGGACAGGGTAGCAGATACGCAGTATTTT
TRBJ2-1 | TRBD2 | few | TRBV4-1 | CASSQDLTSGVSEQFF | TGCGCCAGCAGCCAAGATTTGACTAGCGGGGTCTCTGAGCAGTTCTTC
TRBJ2-5 | TRBD1 | few | TRBV7-8 | CASSPRQGIPSETQYF | TGTGCCAGCAGCCCTCGACAGGGGATACCTTCAGAGACCCAGTACTTC
TRBJ2-7 | - | - | TRBV27 | CASSLKPLGGATYEQYF | TGTGCCAGCAGTTTAAAACCCCTGGGCGGGGCGACCTACGAGCAGTACTTC
TRBJ1-4 | - | few | TRBV7-2 | CASSLQGTANEKLFF | TGTGCCAGCAGCTTACAGGGGACGGCTAATGAAAAACTGTTTTTT
TRBJ2-7 | - | - | TRBV6-6 | CASNDRWEHEQYF | TGTGCCAGCAACGACAGGTGGGAGCACGAGCAGTACTTC
TRBJ1-6 | - | - | TRBV7-2 | CASGRVSYNSPLHF | TGTGCCAGCGGGCGAGTGTCCTATAATTCACCCCTCCACTTT
TRBJ2-3 | - | - | TRBV2 | CASSQGPDTQYF | TGTGCCAGCAGCCAGGGCCCAGATACGCAGTATTTT
TRBJ1-2 | TRBD1 | few | TRBV29-1 | CSVESRTGVQGYTF | TGCAGCGTTGAGTCGAGGACAGGGGTACAAGGCTACACCTTC
TRBJ2-3 | - | few | TRBV4-2 | CASSPTEARATDTQYF | TGTGCCAGCAGCCCCACTGAAGCGAGGGCGACAGATACGCAGTATTTT
TRBJ2-2 | TRBD2 | - | TRBV9 | CASSVEGLVTGELFF | TGTGCCAGCAGCGTCGAAGGACTAGTCACCGGGGAGCTGTTTTTT
TRBJ2-2 | - | - | TRBV18 | CASSPLSTGELFF | TGTGCCAGCTCACCGTTGTCTACCGGGGAGCTGTTTTTT
TRBJ2-3 | TRBD2 | few | TRBV29-1 | CSVGLAGGTQYF | TGCAGCGTTGGGCTAGCGGGAGGTACGCAGTATTTT
TRBJ2-1 | - | few | TRBV18 | CASSPGPKSSYNEQFF | TGTGCCAGCTCACCAGGCCCGAAAAGCTCCTACAATGAGCAGTTCTTC
TRBJ2-3 | - | few | TRBV7-6 | CASSAQGGQTQYF | TGTGCCAGCAGCGCCCAGGGTGGCCAGACGCAGTATTTT
TRBJ1-2 | - | - | TRBV30 | CALWGAAHYGYTF | TGTGCCTTATGGGGGGCCGCTCACTATGGCTACACCTTC
TRBJ1-6 | - | - | TRBV2 | CASRGPYNSPLHF | TGTGCCAGCAGGGGACCATATAATTCACCCCTCCACTTT
TRBJ2-3 | TRBD2 | - | TRBV30 | CASHRGGSHTDTQYF | TGTGCCTCCCACCGGGGGGGCTCCCACACAGATACGCAGTATTTT
TRBJ2-1 | - | few | TRBV7-3 | CASSAFSGNAPGTEQFF | TGTGCCAGCAGCGCCTTCTCGGGCAACGCCCCGGGAACGGAGCAGTTCTTC
TRBJ2-5 | TRBD1 | - | TRBV27 | CASRRTGSETQYF | TGTGCCAGCAGGCGGACAGGGTCAGAGACCCAGTACTTC
TRBJ1-1 | TRBD1 | - | TRBV6-6 | CASSPTGVPGAFF | TGTGCCAGCAGCCCCACAGGGGTCCCGGGAGCTTTCTTT
TRBJ1-5 | - | few | TRBV28 | CASSSSGQPQHF | TGTGCCAGCAGCAGCAGTGGTCAGCCCCAGCATTTT
TRBJ1-2 | TRBD1 | - | TRBV13 | CASRQGLNGYTF | TGTGCCAGCAGACAGGGGTTAAATGGCTACACCTTC
TRBJ2-3 | TRBD2 | - | TRBV7-2 | CASSLTGLAGRGDTQYF | TGTGCCAGCAGCTTAACTGGACTAGCGGGACGCGGAGATACGCAGTATTTT
TRBJ1-3 | - | - | TRBV7-2 | CASSSGLSGNTIYF | TGTGCCAGCAGCTCGGGCCTCTCTGGAAACACCATATATTTT
TRBJ2-7 | TRBD1 | few | TRBV10-3 | CAISGTGGYEQYF | TGTGCCATCAGCGGGACAGGGGGGTACGAGCAGTACTTC
TRBJ2-3 | - | - | TRBV10-3 | CAISSGPTDTQYF | TGTGCCATCAGCTCGGGACCAACGGATACGCAGTATTTT
TRBJ2-7 | - | - | TRBV19 | CASSLGQTYEQYF | TGTGCCAGTAGCCTAGGACAGACCTACGAGCAGTACTTC
TRBJ2-1 | - | few | TRBV19 | CASSTPVLRNEQFF | TGTGCCAGTAGTACTCCTGTACTAAGAAATGAGCAGTTCTTC
TRBJ1-6 | TRBD1 | - | TRBV9 | CASSVAGTGDSPLHF | TGTGCCAGCAGCGTAGCCGGGACAGGGGATTCACCCCTCCACTTT
TRBJ2-1 | - | once | TRBV20-1 | CSAAWYNEQFF | TGCAGTGCTGCCTGGTACAATGAGCAGTTCTTC